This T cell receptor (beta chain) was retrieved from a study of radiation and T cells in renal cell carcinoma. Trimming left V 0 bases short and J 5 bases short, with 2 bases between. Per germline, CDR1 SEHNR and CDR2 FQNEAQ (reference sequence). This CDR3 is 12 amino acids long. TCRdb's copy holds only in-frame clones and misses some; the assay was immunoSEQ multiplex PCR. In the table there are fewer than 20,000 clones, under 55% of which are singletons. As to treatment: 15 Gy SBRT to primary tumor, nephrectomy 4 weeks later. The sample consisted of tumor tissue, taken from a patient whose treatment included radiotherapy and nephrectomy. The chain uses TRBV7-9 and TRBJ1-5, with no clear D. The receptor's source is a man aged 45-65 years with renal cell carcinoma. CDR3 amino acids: CASSLAYQPQHF. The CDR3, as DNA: TGTGCCAGCAGCTTAGCCTATCAGCCCCAGCATTTT.